The clone carrying this T cell receptor (beta chain) has a count of ten or more. Its specificity is not known. This sample was included in a study of T cells in Graves' hyperthyroidism and ophthalmopathy. V was pared by 3 bases and J by 2 bases, with 11 bases between. The CDR3 runs 15 residues. Study conclusions and caveats: Prediction of ophthalmopathy progression came a median roughly 6.6 months pre-onset. A 13 V-J model separated ophthalmopathy from stable hyperthyroidism. Most thyroid clonotypes that were expanded above 0.001 also turned up in blood.

It was RNA transcripts that yielded the amplified TCR beta CDR3 regions. Researchers ran a first-round RT-PCR on the TCR CDR3 using the HTBI primer set. TCRdb used MiXCR to reprocess the multiplex PCR reads, holding one entry per CDR3 protein. Among around 480,000 distinct CDR3 sequences, around an eighth were seen once, and the ten largest hold around 17%. Graves' hyperthyroidism qualified as stable when ophthalmopathy did not progress within 18 months. The source is a young woman with Graves' hyperthyroidism. The chain employs TRBV12-3 or TRBV12-4 and TRBJ1-5; D gene uncertain. Material for sequencing was blood. CDR3 loop: CASSFLEGGNQPQHF. CDR3 DNA: TGTGCCAGCAGTTTCTTGGAGGGTGGCAATCAGCCCCAGCATTTT.